Included here is one TCR beta chain sequence, with context. The antigen remains unidentified. These data come from a study of T cell responses to AZD1222 COVID-19 vaccine. Notes on the study in general: Reportedly, close to half of spike-specific TCRs are directed against unmutated variant regions.

Germline loops: CDR1 SGHRS, CDR2 YFSETQ. V trimming: 0 bases; J trimming: 4 bases; junction bases outside the gene matches: 2. The CDR3 sequence is 14 residues long. Clones were read by immunoSEQ multiplex PCR, and TCRdb kept only the in-frame ones, dropping some. The table includes some 98,000 clones, more than 70% detected once. The rearrangement joins TRBV5-1 to TRBJ1-2; TRBD1 agrees at 8 bases. This material consisted of peripheral blood, taken 28 days after the second AZD1222 dose. This TCR was sampled from an adult who received the AZD1222 COVID-19 vaccine. Written as DNA, the CDR3 is TGCGCCAGCAGCTTGGGACAGGGGAGCTATGGCTACACCTTC. It translates to CASSLGQGSYGYTF.